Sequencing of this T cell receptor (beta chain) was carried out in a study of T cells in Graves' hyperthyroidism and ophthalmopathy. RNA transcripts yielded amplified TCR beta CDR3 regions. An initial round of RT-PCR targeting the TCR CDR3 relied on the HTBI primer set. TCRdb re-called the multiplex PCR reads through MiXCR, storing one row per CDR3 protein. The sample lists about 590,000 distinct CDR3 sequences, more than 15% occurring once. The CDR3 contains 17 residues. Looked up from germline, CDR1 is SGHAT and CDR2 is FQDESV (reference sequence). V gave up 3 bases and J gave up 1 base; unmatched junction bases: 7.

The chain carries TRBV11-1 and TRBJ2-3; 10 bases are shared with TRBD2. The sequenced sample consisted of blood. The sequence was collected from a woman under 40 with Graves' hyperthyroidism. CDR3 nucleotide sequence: TGTGCCAGCAGCTTGGAGGCTAGCGGGAGTGGCACAGATACGCAGTATTTT. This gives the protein CASSLEASGSGTDTQYF.